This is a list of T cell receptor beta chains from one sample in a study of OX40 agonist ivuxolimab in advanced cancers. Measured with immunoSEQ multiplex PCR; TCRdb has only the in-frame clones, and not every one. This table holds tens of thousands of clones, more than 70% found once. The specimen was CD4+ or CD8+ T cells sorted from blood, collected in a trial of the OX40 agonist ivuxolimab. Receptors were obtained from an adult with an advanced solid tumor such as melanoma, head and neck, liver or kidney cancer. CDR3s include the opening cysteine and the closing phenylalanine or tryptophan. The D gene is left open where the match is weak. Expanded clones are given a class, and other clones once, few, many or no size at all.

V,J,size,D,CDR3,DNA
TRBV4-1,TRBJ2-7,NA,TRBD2,CASSQPASGGLLYEQYF,TGCGCCAGCAGCCAGCCCGCTAGCGGGGGCCTCCTCTACGAGCAGTACTTC
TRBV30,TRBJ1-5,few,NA,CAWGRHSNQPQHF,TGTGCCTGGGGGAGACATAGCAATCAGCCCCAGCATTTT
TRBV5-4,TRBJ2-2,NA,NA,CASSERAGELFF,TGTGCCAGCAGCGAAAGAGCCGGGGAGCTGTTTTTT
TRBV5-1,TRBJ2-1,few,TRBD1,CASSLEDQGVSSYNEQFF,TGCGCCAGCAGCCTGGAGGACCAGGGGGTTAGCTCCTACAATGAGCAGTTCTTC
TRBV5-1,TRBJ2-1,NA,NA,CASSEAGSYGNEQFF,TGCGCCAGCAGCGAGGCCGGGTCCTATGGCAATGAGCAGTTCTTC
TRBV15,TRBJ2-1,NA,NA,CATSRDGAGWRNEQFF,TGTGCCACCAGCAGAGATGGGGCGGGATGGAGAAATGAGCAGTTCTTC
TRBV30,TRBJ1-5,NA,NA,CAWSGSNQPQHF,TGTGCCTGGAGTGGTAGCAATCAGCCCCAGCATTTT
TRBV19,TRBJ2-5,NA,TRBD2,CASSIVSGLAGGETQYF,TGTGCCAGTAGTATCGTCTCAGGGTTAGCGGGAGGAGAGACCCAGTACTTC
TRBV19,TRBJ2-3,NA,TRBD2,CASSVLYSGRPDTQYF,TGTGCCAGTAGTGTGTTATATAGCGGGAGACCGGATACGCAGTATTTT
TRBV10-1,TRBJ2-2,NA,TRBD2,CASSGGTSGSTGELFF,TGCGCCAGCAGTGGCGGGACTAGCGGATCGACCGGGGAGCTGTTTTTT
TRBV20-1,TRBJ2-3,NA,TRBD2,CSGAGGDTQYF,TGCAGTGGGGCGGGAGGGGATACGCAGTATTTT
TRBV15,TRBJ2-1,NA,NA,CATSRDLRATGDEQFF,TGTGCCACCAGCAGAGATCTGCGGGCAACCGGGGATGAGCAGTTCTTC
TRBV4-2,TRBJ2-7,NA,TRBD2,CASSQGPLAGGGEQYF,TGTGCCAGCAGCCAAGGCCCCCTAGCGGGAGGGGGCGAGCAGTACTTC
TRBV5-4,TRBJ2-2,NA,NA,CASSLDRTGELFF,TGTGCCAGCAGCTTGGACCGCACCGGGGAGCTGTTTTTT
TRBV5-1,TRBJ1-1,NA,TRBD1,CASSKGTANTEAFF,TGCGCCAGCAGTAAAGGGACAGCGAACACTGAAGCTTTCTTT